This T cell receptor (beta chain) was sequenced in a study of Ad26.COV2.S vaccination and SARS-CoV-2 variants. In the study overall: Dosing was one shot or two shots 56 days apart.

Repertoires were generated with immunoSEQ multiplex PCR, while TCRdb's copy carries only in-frame clones and drops some. The sample records about 350,000 clones, about 88% being singletons. Treatment given: some 19 received Ad26.COV2.S at low or high dose, single or two shots; 5 received placebo; per-sample allocation not given. Vaccine and placebo recipients were sampled on day 63 after the first injection. Donation was by an adult aged 18-55 years who was in Boston. CDR3 length: 14 residues. V gave up 5 bases and J gave up 0 bases, with 11 bases separating them. Germline-derived CDR1 and CDR2 are LNHDA and SQIVND (reference sequence). A word on this clone: Antigen: not known.

Points from the study as a whole: Placebo recipients and vaccine recipients were similar in non-spike TCR breadth. In vaccinated individuals, spike-specific CD8+ and CD4+ T cell responses reportedly displayed substantial breadth.

The sample in question was peripheral blood, obtained in a trial of Ad26.COV2.S vaccine versus placebo. This chain joins TRBV19 and TRBJ2-7; D may be TRBD2 (6 bases). This clonotype was sampled from a person between 18 and 65 years old who received the Ad26.COV2.S COVID-19 vaccine or a placebo. CDR3 sequence: CASSPVADSYEQYF. The DNA for the CDR3 is TGTGCCAGTAGTCCTGTAGCGGACTCCTACGAGCAGTACTTC.